Listed here are 26 T cell receptor beta chains from one sample, sequenced in a study of T cell responses to AZD1222 COVID-19 vaccine. This table comes from immunoSEQ multiplex PCR, and its TCRdb copy is limited to in-frame clones, with some not included. The table lists approximately 140,000 clones, over 85% of them singletons. This specimen was peripheral blood, taken on day 0 of MenACWY control vaccination. All receptors come from an adult in good health.

The chain links TRBV4-2 to TRBJ1-1; a possible D gene is TRBD1 (5 bases). V dropped 2 bases and J dropped 5 bases, with 18 bases sitting between them. There are 16 residues in the CDR3. In germline, CDR1 is LGHNA, CDR2 YNFKEQ. CDR3 loop: CASSQSPVSGGTEAFF. CDR3 DNA: TGTGCCAGCAGCCAATCACCTGTCTCCGGGGGGACTGAAGCTTTCTTT.

This chain connects TRBV14 to TRBJ2-1; unclear D gene. Trimming left V 0 bases short and J 8 bases short, with 11 bases between. The CDR3 spans 14 residues. Germline loops: CDR1 SGHDN, CDR2 FVKESK. CDR3 sequence reads: CASSQEAVTDEQFF. The CDR3 bases are TGTGCCAGCAGCCAAGAGGCGGTTACGGATGAGCAGTTCTTC.

The J gene is TRBJ2-2, the V gene TRBV4-3; D may correspond to TRBD1 or TRBD2 (5 bases each). CDR3 length: 17 residues. V was shortened by 0 bases and J by 7 bases, with 18 bases between the two germline ends. Germline V CDR1 and CDR2: LGHNA, YSLEER. The CDR3 spells CASSQDVGEELIGELFF. In DNA, the CDR3 is TGCGCCAGCAGCCAAGATGTGGGGGAAGAATTAATCGGGGAGCTGTTTTTT.

The chain employs TRBV24-1 and TRBJ2-3, with 7 bases aligning to TRBD2. The V and J ends lost 5 bases and 5 bases, in that order; junction bases with no gene match: 6. CDR3 size: 14 residues. CDR1 KGHDR and CDR2 SFDVKD come from the germline V gene. DNA of the CDR3: TGTGCCACCAGTGCGGCGATAGCGGGAGATACGCAGTATTTT. Translating it yields CATSAAIAGDTQYF.

The chain couples TRBV5-4 to TRBJ2-2; weak D call: TRBD2 (5 bases). Germline assignment: CDR1 SGHNT and CDR2 YYREEE (reference sequence). The CDR3 is made up of 14 amino acids. V dropped 2 bases and J dropped 6 bases, with 11 bases sitting between them. CDR3 DNA: TGTGCCAGCAGCTTTCCCGGGGTAGCCGGGGAGCTGTTTTTT. Residues: CASSFPGVAGELFF. The variable domain in full, completed from reference TRBV5-4 and TRBJ2-2, reads ETGVTQSPTHLIKTRGQQVTLRCSSQSGHNTVSWYQQALGQGPQFIFQYYREEENGRGNFPPRFSGLQFPNYSSELNVNALELDDSALYLCASSFPGVAGELFFGEGSRLTVL.

The chain couples TRBV18 to TRBJ1-3; 8 positions match TRBD1. Per the germline V gene, CDR1 is KGHSH and CDR2 is LQKENI. Trimming cost V 6 bases and J 0 bases; bases outside gene matches: 10. The CDR3 covers 17 residues. Written as DNA, the CDR3 is TGTGCCAGCTCCCAACCGGGACAGGCCGACTCTGGAAACACCATATATTTT. Its translation is CASSQPGQADSGNTIYF.

This chain connects TRBV6-5 to TRBJ2-6; D perhaps matches TRBD1 (5 bases). V dropped 2 bases and J dropped 4 bases, with 12 bases sitting between them. CDR1 and CDR2 from the germline V gene are MNHEY and SVGAGI. The CDR3 consists of 16 residues. The CDR3 DNA follows: TGTGCCAGCAGTTACGTAGGGGCACCCGGGGCCAACGTCCTGACTTTC. It translates to CASSYVGAPGANVLTF.

This clone was counted once. J is TRBJ1-2 and V is TRBV15; 8 bases match TRBD1. The CDR3 is 14 residues long. Germline CDR1 and CDR2: LNHNV and YYDKDF (reference sequence). The V and J ends lost 5 bases and 4 bases, in that order; junction bases with no gene match: 6. CDR3 bases: TGTGCCACCAGCCCTCGGACAGGGAGCTATGGCTACACCTTC. It translates to CATSPRTGSYGYTF. Based on the CDR3 plus reference TRBV15 and TRBJ1-2, the full variable domain is DAMVIQNPRYQVTQFGKPVTLSCSQTLNHNVMYWYQQKSSQAPKLLFHYYDKDFNNEADTPDNFQSRRPNTSFCFLDIRSPGLGDTAMYLCATSPRTGSYGYTFGSGTRLTVV.

The chain couples TRBV5-8 to TRBJ1-2, with a possible D match to TRBD1 (6 bases). V lost 3 bases and J lost 0, with 15 bases in between. Germline assignment: CDR1 SGHTS and CDR2 YDEGEE. The CDR3 is 16 amino acids. For the CDR3, the DNA is TGTGCCAGCAGCTCCATTCCGGACAGAGCTAACTATGGCTACACCTTC. Translated, it gives CASSSIPDRANYGYTF. The entire variable domain, with the rest obtained from reference TRBV5-8 and TRBJ1-2, is as follows: EAGVTQSPTHLIKTRGQQATLRCSPISGHTSVYWYQQALGLGLQFLLWYDEGEERNRGNFPPRFSGRQFPNYSSELNVNALELEDSALYLCASSSIPDRANYGYTFGSGTRLTVV.

This sequence joins TRBV6-5 and TRBJ2-7, with a possible D match to TRBD1 (6 bases). V was trimmed by 6 bases and J by 2 bases, leaving 11 bases between them. CDR1 MNHEY and CDR2 SVGAGI come from the germline V gene. This CDR3 has 13 amino acids. The CDR3 DNA reads as TGTGCCAGCAGGGAGACAGGAGCCTACGAGCAGTACTTC. It translates to CASRETGAYEQYF.

This clone was seen only once. The DNA for the CDR3 is TGTGCCAGCAGCCCGCGGTTGGGGGGGGCAAGCGATGAGCAGTTCTTC. Amino acids: CASSPRLGGASDEQFF. The chain combines TRBV9 with TRBJ2-1, with a tentative D call TRBD2 (7 bases). The CDR3 consists of 16 residues. V was shortened by 4 bases and J by 8 bases, with 22 bases between the two germline ends. CDR1 SGDLS and CDR2 YYNGEE come from the germline V gene.

The genes are TRBV5-1 and TRBJ1-1; D gene uncertain. The V end lost 1 base, the J end lost 2 bases, and 21 bases lay between the germline ends. This CDR3 region has 18 residues. Germline lookup yields CDR1 SGHRS and CDR2 YFSETQ. DNA for the CDR3: TGCGCCAGCAGCTTGATTCCCAGCGCCCTCCCAGTTAACACTGAAGCTTTCTTT. It translates to CASSLIPSALPVNTEAFF.

The chain carries TRBV11-2 and TRBJ1-5; D ambiguous. In germline, CDR1 is SGHAT, CDR2 FQNNGV. The CDR3 length is 13 residues. Trimming cost V 0 bases and J 4 bases, with 4 bases left between them. CDR3 in amino acids: CASSLERNQPQHF. The DNA for the CDR3 is TGTGCCAGCAGCTTAGAGCGAAATCAGCCCCAGCATTTT.

The CDR3 sequence is CASSPQTHGYTF. The CDR3 DNA is TGTGCCAGCAGCCCCCAGACACATGGCTACACCTTC. The V gene is TRBV7-9, the J gene TRBJ1-2; no clear D. In germline, CDR1 is SEHNR, CDR2 FQNEAQ (reference sequence). V lost 5 bases to trimming and J lost 6 bases, with 10 bases between them. The CDR3 contains 12 residues.

The gene calls are TRBV7-2 and TRBJ1-2, with D possibly matching TRBD1 (5 bases). The CDR3 is made up of 13 amino acids. The germline V and J ends were trimmed by 6 bases and 0 bases, with 8 bases remaining between them. Germline V gives CDR1 SGHTA, CDR2 FQGNSA. The CDR3 DNA is TGTGCCAGCAGGCCAGGGTCTAACTATGGCTACACCTTC. This translates into CASRPGSNYGYTF.

This sequence joins TRBV19 and TRBJ1-5, with D unclear. The CDR3 loop spans 15 amino acids. Per germline, CDR1 LNHDA and CDR2 SQIVND (reference sequence). Trimming took off 1 base at V and 8 bases at J, with 15 bases between the two ends. CDR3 bases: TGTGCCAGTAGTATAGCGGGCAGCAACCGAAAGCCCCAGCATTTT. This encodes CASSIAGSNRKPQHF. The full variable domain, in which reference TRBV19 and TRBJ1-5 provide the parts outside the CDR3, is DGGITQSPKYLFRKEGQNVTLSCEQNLNHDAMYWYRQDPGQGLRLIYYSQIVNDFQKGDIAEGYSVSREKKESFPLTVTSAQKNPTAFYLCASSIAGSNRKPQHFGDGTRLSIL.

J is TRBJ2-1 and V is TRBV19, with 9 nucleotides matching TRBD2. The CDR3 contains 18 residues. V was pared by 6 bases and J by 0 bases, with 12 bases of the junction left unmatched. The germline gives CDR1 LNHDA, CDR2 SQIVND (reference sequence). In DNA form, the CDR3 reads TGTGCCAGTAGGAAAGGGTTAGCGGGGGCCCGCTCCTACAATGAGCAGTTCTTC. It codes for CASRKGLAGARSYNEQFF.

The J gene is TRBJ1-2, the V gene TRBV4-3; a weak D match, TRBD1 (6 bases). Germline CDR1 reads LGHNA; CDR2 reads YSLEER. The V end was cut by 3 bases, the J end by 1 base, with 15 bases between. CDR3 length: 16 amino acids. The CDR3, as DNA: TGCGCCAGCAGCCAGGACACAGGGCGGAATAACTATGGCTACACCTTC. Protein product: CASSQDTGRNNYGYTF.

A single count supports this clone. This rearrangement joins TRBV10-3 to TRBJ1-1; D is undetermined. The CDR3 covers 13 residues. Trimming took 11 bases from V and 5 from J, leaving 18 bases between them. Germline CDR1 is ENHRY and CDR2 is SYGVKD. For the CDR3, the DNA is TGTGCCGCCGCATTCGAGGCGCGTACTGAAGCTTTCTTT. Protein sequence: CAAAFEARTEAFF.

The chain has TRBV5-1 and TRBJ1-1; no definite D call. Germline CDR1 and CDR2: SGHRS and YFSETQ. V lost 0 bases to trimming and J lost 1 base, with 7 bases between them. This CDR3 has 14 residues. CDR3 sequence: CASSLVPGNTEAFF. As DNA, the CDR3 is TGCGCCAGCAGCTTGGTTCCCGGGAACACTGAAGCTTTCTTT.

V usage is TRBV19 and J usage is TRBJ2-7; 7 nucleotides line up with TRBD1. The junction had 17 bases not matched to a gene; V was cut back by 9 bases and J by 6 bases. The V gene's germline CDR1 is LNHDA and CDR2 SQIVND (reference sequence). The CDR3 is 15 residues long. CDR3 bases: TGTGCCAGCCAACGATCCGGGACAGATTTGTTCGAGCAGTACTTC. Protein: CASQRSGTDLFEQYF.

The chain uses TRBV7-2 and TRBJ2-1; 8 positions agree with TRBD2. The CDR3 covers 16 residues. CDR1 and CDR2 from the germline V gene are SGHTA and FQGNSA. V was pared by 5 bases and J by 4 bases, with 10 bases of the junction left unmatched. CDR3 coding DNA: TGTGCCAGCAGCACTCGCTCGGGGGGGCTATACAATGAGCAGTTCTTC. Translation gives CASSTRSGGLYNEQFF.

This clone showed up just a few times. The chain joins TRBV15 to TRBJ1-5, with 9 bases aligning to TRBD1. Germline assignment: CDR1 LNHNV and CDR2 YYDKDF (reference sequence). This CDR3 spans 17 amino acids. The V and J ends lost 0 bases and 4 bases, in that order; junction bases with no gene match: 7. CDR3 amino acids: CATSRDEAQGANQPQHF. CDR3 bases: TGTGCCACCAGCAGAGATGAGGCACAGGGGGCGAATCAGCCCCAGCATTTT.

V gene TRBV3-1 (or the pseudogene TRBV3-2) combines with J gene TRBJ2-7, with 7 bases lining up with TRBD2. This CDR3 spans 14 amino acids. The V segment lost 2 bases and the J segment 4 bases; nucleotides outside the gene matches: 5. Per germline, CDR1 LGHDT and CDR2 YNNKEL (reference sequence). The CDR3 bases are TGTGCCAGCAGCCAACGGGAGGAGGGTTACGAGCAGTACTTC. Protein: CASSQREEGYEQYF.

J is TRBJ2-2 and V is TRBV4-1; 9 nucleotides match TRBD2. Germline CDR1 reads MGHRA; CDR2 reads YSYEKL. This CDR3 has 16 amino acids. Trimming at V came to 3 bases and at J to 5 bases, leaving 7 bases not matched to a gene. The CDR3 DNA reads as TGCGCCAGCAGCCAGCGTAGCGGGAGTCTAACCGGGGAGCTGTTTTTT. Its protein product is CASSQRSGSLTGELFF.

The rearrangement uses TRBV18 and TRBJ2-1, with 8 bases fitting TRBD1. Germline loops: CDR1 KGHSH, CDR2 LQKENI. Trimming took 2 bases from V and 7 from J; bases not matched to a gene: 4. The CDR3 length is 14 residues. The CDR3 sequence is CASSPETGVNEQFF. The CDR3 DNA sequence: TGTGCCAGCTCACCAGAGACAGGGGTTAATGAGCAGTTCTTC.